The 11 T cell receptor beta chains below all came from one sample that was sequenced in a study of blood T cell repertoires in COVID-19. Using immunoSEQ multiplex PCR, the repertoire was profiled, and TCRdb retains in-frame clones only, with some absent. In the table there are roughly 180,000 clones, around 88% of which are singletons. Sequencing used peripheral blood. The receptors were gathered from a woman aged 25-40 years with acute or convalescent COVID-19.

J is TRBJ2-1 and V is TRBV15; D possibly corresponds to TRBD2 (6 bases). CDR3 size: 16 residues. Germline lookup yields CDR1 LNHNV and CDR2 YYDKDF (reference sequence). Trimming left V 2 bases short and J 10 bases short, with 21 bases between. DNA of the CDR3: TGTGCCACCAGCAGACCGGGGGTGGGAGATGAAAGCGAGCAGTTCTTC. This encodes CATSRPGVGDESEQFF.

V and J are TRBV12-5 and TRBJ1-1; the D gene is possibly TRBD1 (5 bases). V gave up 0 bases and J gave up 7 bases, with 18 bases separating them. Germline lookup yields CDR1 LGHNT and CDR2 FRNRAP. CDR3 length: 16 amino acids. The CDR3 reads CASGLVLPPGHFEAFF. CDR3 nucleotide sequence: TGTGCTAGTGGTTTGGTCCTACCGCCAGGACACTTTGAAGCTTTCTTT. Variable domain in full (rest from reference TRBV12-5 and TRBJ1-1): DARVTQTPRHKVTEMGQEVTMRCQPILGHNTVFWYRQTMMQGLELLAYFRNRAPLDDSGMPKDRFSAEMPDATLATLKIQPSEPRDSAVYFCASGLVLPPGHFEAFFGQGTRLTVV.

The chain is built from TRBV7-2 and TRBJ2-3, with D hard to call. The CDR3 extends over 13 amino acids. With 0 bases removed from V and 2 bases from J, the gap between germline ends came to 3 bases. Germline CDR1 and CDR2: SGHTA and FQGNSA. The chain's CDR3 is CASSLAHTDTQYF. The CDR3 region has the DNA TGTGCCAGCAGCTTAGCCCACACAGATACGCAGTATTTT.

The chain couples TRBV14 to TRBJ2-1, with D maybe TRBD2 (5 bases). Germline V lookup: CDR1 SGHDN, CDR2 FVKESK. Trimming shortened V by 2 bases and J by 4 bases, and 12 bases separated the two germline ends. This CDR3 spans 15 amino acids. The CDR3 DNA follows: TGTGCCAGCAGCCAAAAGGACTCAAGATACAATGAGCAGTTCTTC. Encoded protein: CASSQKDSRYNEQFF. Full variable domain (missing parts from reference TRBV14 and TRBJ2-1): EAGVTQFPSHSVIEKGQTVTLRCDPISGHDNLYWYRRVMGKEIKFLLHFVKESKQDESGMPNNRFLAERTGGTYSTLKVQPAELEDSGVYFCASSQKDSRYNEQFFGPGTRLTVL.

This clone was observed once. The gene calls are TRBV5-4 and TRBJ2-5; 7 bases line up with TRBD2. CDR1 and CDR2 from the germline V gene are SGHNT and YYREEE (reference sequence). The CDR3 is made up of 13 amino acids. V shed 1 base and J 5 bases; nucleotides not matched to a gene: 2. The CDR3 loop reads CASSLLGGETQYF. CDR3 sequence (DNA): TGTGCCAGCAGCTTGTTGGGGGGGGAGACCCAGTACTTC.

V is TRBV4-1 and J is TRBJ1-1; no firm D call. Germline V gives CDR1 MGHRA, CDR2 YSYEKL. The V end lost 0 bases, the J end lost 9 bases, and 11 bases lay between the germline ends. The CDR3 length is 13 residues. The CDR3 spells CASSQERSRQAFF. The CDR3 region has the DNA TGCGCCAGCAGCCAAGAGAGGAGTCGCCAAGCTTTCTTT.

The chain employs TRBV11-3 and TRBJ2-5; TRBD2 matches at 13 bases. Germline V gives CDR1 SGHNT, CDR2 YENEEA. Trimming at V came to 1 base and at J to 7 bases, leaving 6 bases not matched to a gene. The CDR3 has 16 amino acids. CDR3 nucleotide sequence: TGTGCCAGCAGCTTAGTCTCACTAGCGGGAGGGGGGACCCAGTACTTC. Translating gives CASSLVSLAGGGTQYF.

The chain joins TRBV7-8 to TRBJ2-1, with D perhaps matching TRBD2 (7 bases). V lost 0 bases and J 9 bases, leaving 9 bases between the germline ends. Germline V gives CDR1 SGHVS, CDR2 FQNEAQ. This CDR3 has 13 residues. CDR3 residues: CASSLAGGPEQFF. The CDR3 DNA reads as TGTGCCAGCAGCTTAGCGGGGGGGCCTGAGCAGTTCTTC.

The genes are TRBV6-2 or TRBV6-3 and TRBJ2-6; TRBD2 matches 12 bases. Germline V lookup: CDR1 MNHEY, CDR2 SVGEGT. The CDR3 totals 18 residues. V dropped 2 bases and J dropped 1; count of bases not matched to a gene: 3. As DNA, the CDR3 is TGTGCCAGCAGTTACATAGGACTAGCGGGATCTGGGGCCAACGTCCTGACTTTC. This gives the protein CASSYIGLAGSGANVLTF.

This rearrangement joins TRBV11-3 to TRBJ2-2; 8 bases agree with TRBD1. Germline V CDR1 and CDR2: SGHNT, YENEEA. The V segment lost 6 bases and the J segment 6 bases; nucleotides outside the gene matches: 9. This CDR3 contains 15 residues. CDR3 DNA: TGTGCCAGCAGTCCGACAGGGGTCAACGCCGGGGAGCTGTTTTTT. It translates to CASSPTGVNAGELFF.

This clone was observed a few times. The CDR3 DNA sequence: TGCGCCAGCAGCCCCGGGACTCAAATAAACGGTATCGGGGAGCTGTTTTTT. It translates to CASSPGTQINGIGELFF. The V and J genes are TRBV10-1 and TRBJ2-2, with D perhaps TRBD2 (6 bases). The ends were cut back, 6 bases at V and 7 bases at J, with 24 bases in the middle. The germline CDR1 and CDR2 sequences are WNHNN and SYGVQD (reference sequence). The length of the CDR3 is 17 residues.